This TCR beta chain was captured by sequencing in a study of shared clonotypes between healthy human individuals. Regarding the study as a whole: Across subsets, estimated richness was generally greater for naive than for memory populations. Naive CD4 clonotypes were shared across a few donors at about 5%.

For this clone: What it binds is unknown.

Original analysis: Because ImmunoSEQ provided only junction sequences with no quality scores, the filtering differed. Profiled with immunoSEQ multiplex PCR; TCRdb holds only in-frame clones, not every one. V and J calls and clone size are given by that table; D and trimming were obtained from the DNA. Of 1,500,000 or so clones in the sample, roughly 97% are singletons; the top ten hold more than 0.9%. Recent acute infections and vaccinations were absent in the healthy HIV-negative adult donors. This CDR3 region has 15 residues. V was pared by 3 bases and J by 2 bases, with 14 bases between. CDR1 is KGHSH, CDR2 LQKENI, per germline.

The V and J genes are TRBV18 and TRBJ2-7; a weak D match, TRBD2 (5 bases). What was sequenced was naive CD4+ T cells sorted from blood. Subset in this sample: CD45RA+ positively selected. This receptor was identified in a man under 40 in good health. The CDR3 coding sequence is TGTGCCAGCTCACCTTCAGGAGGCGCAGCCTACGAGCAGTACTTC. Protein sequence: CASSPSGGAAYEQYF.